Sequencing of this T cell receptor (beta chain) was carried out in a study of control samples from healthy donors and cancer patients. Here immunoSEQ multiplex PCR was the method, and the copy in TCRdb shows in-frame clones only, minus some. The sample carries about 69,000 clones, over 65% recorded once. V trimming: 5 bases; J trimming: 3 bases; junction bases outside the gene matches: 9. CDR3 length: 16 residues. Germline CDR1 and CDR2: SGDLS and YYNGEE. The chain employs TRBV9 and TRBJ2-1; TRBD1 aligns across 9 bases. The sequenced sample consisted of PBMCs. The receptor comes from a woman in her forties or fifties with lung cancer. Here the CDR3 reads CASSGRRTGVYNEQFF. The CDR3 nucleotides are TGTGCCAGCAGTGGTAGGCGGACAGGGGTCTACAATGAGCAGTTCTTC.